Listed below are T cell receptor beta chains from one sample, sequenced in a study of shared clonotypes between healthy human individuals. Repertoires were generated with immunoSEQ multiplex PCR, while TCRdb's copy carries only in-frame clones and drops some. The data show about 470,000 clones, roughly 77% seen once. Sequencing was carried out using PBMCs. The receptor set was obtained from a woman between 40 and 50 years old in good health. Some clones in this sample may be carry-over from other donors' samples. The CDR3 runs from the conserved cysteine through the conserved F or W. The order of the fields is D gene, clone size, V gene, J gene, CDR3 protein, CDR3 DNA. A D gene is named only where the DNA matches it firmly. Expanded clones are given a class, and other clones once, few, many or no size at all.

D gene: TRBD2; clone size: NA; V gene: TRBV27; J gene: TRBJ2-3; CDR3 protein: CASRWAGADTQYF; CDR3 DNA: TGTGCCAGCAGGTGGGCGGGAGCAGATACGCAGTATTTT
D gene: NA; clone size: NA; V gene: TRBV7-8; J gene: TRBJ1-2; CDR3 protein: CASSSQGHFRGGYTF; CDR3 DNA: TGTGCCAGCAGCTCACAGGGTCACTTCAGGGGTGGCTACACCTTC
D gene: NA; clone size: NA; V gene: TRBV27; J gene: TRBJ1-5; CDR3 protein: CASSFRNQPQHF; CDR3 DNA: TGTGCCAGCAGTTTTAGGAATCAGCCCCAGCATTTT
D gene: TRBD1; clone size: NA; V gene: TRBV15; J gene: TRBJ1-4; CDR3 protein: CATSREGQAYATNEKLFF; CDR3 DNA: TGTGCCACCAGCAGAGAGGGACAGGCGTATGCAACTAATGAAAAACTGTTTTTT
D gene: NA; clone size: once; V gene: TRBV23-1; J gene: TRBJ1-3; CDR3 protein: CASSRIPLRDTIYF; CDR3 DNA: TGCGCCAGCAGTCGAATCCCCCTGCGAGACACCATATATTTT
D gene: TRBD2; clone size: NA; V gene: TRBV11-2; J gene: TRBJ2-5; CDR3 protein: CASSRLAGGPQETQYF; CDR3 DNA: TGTGCCAGCAGCCGACTAGCGGGAGGCCCCCAAGAGACCCAGTACTTC
D gene: TRBD1; clone size: NA; V gene: TRBV6-1; J gene: TRBJ2-7; CDR3 protein: CASSRGTGSEEQYF; CDR3 DNA: TGTGCCAGCAGTAGAGGGACAGGGTCGGAGGAGCAGTACTTC
D gene: TRBD2; clone size: NA; V gene: TRBV30; J gene: TRBJ2-3; CDR3 protein: CAWSVRGGRSDTQYF; CDR3 DNA: TGTGCCTGGAGTGTCCGGGGCGGGAGATCGGATACGCAGTATTTT
D gene: TRBD2; clone size: many; V gene: TRBV28; J gene: TRBJ2-1; CDR3 protein: CASSLFLAENNEQFF; CDR3 DNA: TGTGCCAGCAGTTTGTTCCTAGCGGAGAACAATGAGCAGTTCTTC
D gene: NA; clone size: NA; V gene: TRBV2; J gene: TRBJ2-5; CDR3 protein: CASRLAPGETQYF; CDR3 DNA: TGTGCCAGCAGGCTAGCCCCTGGTGAGACCCAGTACTTC
D gene: NA; clone size: NA; V gene: TRBV7-9; J gene: TRBJ2-1; CDR3 protein: CASSLAPTGDNEQFF; CDR3 DNA: TGTGCCAGCAGCTTAGCTCCTACGGGGGACAATGAGCAGTTCTTC
D gene: NA; clone size: NA; V gene: TRBV7-3; J gene: TRBJ2-7; CDR3 protein: CASSLGPMSSYEQYF; CDR3 DNA: TGTGCCAGCAGCCTAGGACCTATGAGCTCCTACGAGCAGTACTTC
D gene: NA; clone size: NA; V gene: TRBV10-2; J gene: TRBJ2-3; CDR3 protein: CASSRGIWPHLDTQYF; CDR3 DNA: TGCGCCAGCAGTCGGGGGATTTGGCCGCATCTAGATACGCAGTATTTT
D gene: NA; clone size: NA; V gene: TRBV7-8; J gene: TRBJ2-1; CDR3 protein: CASSLVLARLYNEQFF; CDR3 DNA: TGTGCCAGCAGCTTAGTTCTAGCACGATTGTACAATGAGCAGTTCTTC
D gene: NA; clone size: once; V gene: TRBV30; J gene: TRBJ2-6; CDR3 protein: CAWSHGYSGANVLTF; CDR3 DNA: TGTGCCTGGAGTCATGGGTACTCTGGGGCCAACGTCCTGACTTTC
D gene: NA; clone size: NA; V gene: TRBV28; J gene: TRBJ1-5; CDR3 protein: CASSLPFPNQPQHF; CDR3 DNA: TGTGCCAGCAGTTTACCTTTTCCTAATCAGCCCCAGCATTTT
D gene: NA; clone size: NA; V gene: TRBV6-1; J gene: TRBJ1-3; CDR3 protein: CASSGPTSAGEPLRNTIYF; CDR3 DNA: TGTGCCAGCAGTGGCCCCACCTCGGCAGGCGAGCCTCTTCGAAACACCATATATTTT
D gene: TRBD1; clone size: NA; V gene: TRBV6-5; J gene: TRBJ1-5; CDR3 protein: CASRKNRGQPQHF; CDR3 DNA: TGTGCCAGCAGAAAAAACAGGGGCCAGCCCCAGCATTTT
D gene: NA; clone size: few; V gene: TRBV5-1; J gene: TRBJ2-1; CDR3 protein: CASSLQVGNEQFF; CDR3 DNA: TGCGCCAGCAGCCTCCAGGTAGGCAATGAGCAGTTCTTC
D gene: NA; clone size: once; V gene: TRBV6-6; J gene: TRBJ2-7; CDR3 protein: CASSYSTGKQYF; CDR3 DNA: TGTGCCAGCAGTTACTCTACAGGGAAGCAGTACTTC
D gene: NA; clone size: NA; V gene: TRBV5-5; J gene: TRBJ2-3; CDR3 protein: CASSLVGDTNTDTQYF; CDR3 DNA: TGTGCCAGCAGCTTGGTGGGGGACACGAACACAGATACGCAGTATTTT
D gene: TRBD2; clone size: NA; V gene: TRBV6-5; J gene: TRBJ2-1; CDR3 protein: CASSYDASGRSGQFF; CDR3 DNA: TGTGCCAGCAGTTACGACGCTAGCGGGAGGAGCGGGCAGTTCTTC
D gene: TRBD1; clone size: NA; V gene: TRBV28; J gene: TRBJ2-5; CDR3 protein: CASSFTGTEQETQYF; CDR3 DNA: TGTGCCAGCAGTTTCACGGGGACAGAACAAGAGACCCAGTACTTC
D gene: NA; clone size: NA; V gene: TRBV4-3; J gene: TRBJ2-1; CDR3 protein: CASSQARDRREQFF; CDR3 DNA: TGCGCCAGCAGCCAAGCCCGAGACCGCAGGGAGCAGTTCTTC
D gene: NA; clone size: NA; V gene: TRBV28; J gene: TRBJ2-1; CDR3 protein: CASSLAGAHWNEQFF; CDR3 DNA: TGTGCCAGCAGTTTAGCGGGGGCGCATTGGAATGAGCAGTTCTTC
D gene: NA; clone size: once; V gene: TRBV9; J gene: TRBJ2-1; CDR3 protein: CASSVGAGYNEQFF; CDR3 DNA: TGTGCCAGCAGCGTAGGGGCCGGTTACAATGAGCAGTTCTTC
D gene: TRBD2; clone size: NA; V gene: TRBV7-9; J gene: TRBJ2-1; CDR3 protein: CASSPSGSDYNEQFF; CDR3 DNA: TGTGCCAGCAGCCCAAGCGGGAGTGACTACAATGAGCAGTTCTTC
D gene: NA; clone size: NA; V gene: TRBV6-6; J gene: TRBJ1-4; CDR3 protein: CASRPPGQPTNEKLFF; CDR3 DNA: TGTGCCAGCAGACCGCCGGGACAACCAACTAATGAAAAACTGTTTTTT
D gene: NA; clone size: NA; V gene: TRBV6-1; J gene: TRBJ2-1; CDR3 protein: CASSAGGSSYNEQFF; CDR3 DNA: TGTGCCAGCAGTGCGGGGGGCAGCTCCTACAATGAGCAGTTCTTC
D gene: NA; clone size: NA; V gene: TRBV18; J gene: TRBJ2-7; CDR3 protein: CASSTSYEQYF; CDR3 DNA: TGTGCCAGCTCAACCTCCTACGAGCAGTACTTC
D gene: NA; clone size: NA; V gene: TRBV28; J gene: TRBJ1-5; CDR3 protein: CASSNWGEGNQPQHF; CDR3 DNA: TGTGCCAGCAGCAATTGGGGGGAGGGCAATCAGCCCCAGCATTTT
D gene: TRBD2; clone size: NA; V gene: TRBV9; J gene: TRBJ2-1; CDR3 protein: CASSPGLAGLYNEQFF; CDR3 DNA: TGTGCCAGCAGCCCCGGACTAGCGGGCCTCTACAATGAGCAGTTCTTC
D gene: NA; clone size: NA; V gene: TRBV25-1; J gene: TRBJ1-1; CDR3 protein: CASRGLGTEAFF; CDR3 DNA: TGTGCCAGCAGGGGGCTGGGAACTGAAGCTTTCTTT
D gene: NA; clone size: NA; V gene: TRBV6-1; J gene: TRBJ2-7; CDR3 protein: CASSRTRDTYEQYF; CDR3 DNA: TGTGCCAGCAGTCGGACGAGAGATACTTACGAGCAGTACTTC
D gene: NA; clone size: NA; V gene: TRBV30; J gene: TRBJ1-4; CDR3 protein: CACSVQTGVEKLFF; CDR3 DNA: TGTGCCTGTTCAGTCCAGACCGGGGTTGAAAAACTGTTTTTT
D gene: NA; clone size: NA; V gene: TRBV10-2; J gene: TRBJ2-7; CDR3 protein: CASSPISYEQYF; CDR3 DNA: TGCGCCAGCAGTCCCATCTCCTACGAGCAGTACTTC
D gene: NA; clone size: NA; V gene: TRBV27; J gene: TRBJ2-5; CDR3 protein: CASSLRLGAETQYF; CDR3 DNA: TGTGCCAGCAGTTTAAGATTGGGGGCAGAGACCCAGTACTTC
D gene: NA; clone size: NA; V gene: TRBV19; J gene: TRBJ1-1; CDR3 protein: CASSIRERDTEAFF; CDR3 DNA: TGTGCCAGTAGTATCAGGGAGCGCGACACTGAAGCTTTCTTT
D gene: NA; clone size: few; V gene: TRBV6-5; J gene: TRBJ2-7; CDR3 protein: CASSYSPYEQYF; CDR3 DNA: TGTGCCAGCAGTTACTCTCCCTACGAGCAGTACTTC